The 5 T cell receptor beta chains below were found in one sample sequenced in a study of blood T cells in healthy people across ages. The authors ran a second PCR of roughly 7 to 11 cycles using a sample-barcoded 5' primer and a J-beta primer mix. TCRdb redid the calling of the 5' RACE reads with MiXCR, one entry per CDR3 protein. Of some 1.1 million distinct CDR3 sequences listed, around two fifths are singletons. Sequenced: blood. The receptor set was obtained from a man aged 18 to 30 in good health.

This chain uses TRBV7-3 with TRBJ2-2, with D possibly matching TRBD1 (5 bases). CDR3 size: 15 residues. Germline V gene lookup returns CDR1 SGHTA and CDR2 FQGTGA. Trimming removed 6 bases at V and 4 bases at J, with 15 bases between. The CDR3 loop reads CASRRTSLPTGELFF. CDR3 nucleotide sequence: TGTGCCAGCAGAAGGACATCACTCCCCACCGGGGAGCTGTTTTTT.

This clonotype was found a few times. CDR3 sequence (DNA): TGTGCCAGCAGTTATCGGGGACAGCAAGAGACCCAGTACTTC. The encoded protein is CASSYRGQQETQYF. The chain has TRBV6-6 and TRBJ2-5; 7 nucleotides align to TRBD1. The CDR3 is 14 amino acids. The junction had 3 bases not matched to a gene; V was cut back by 3 bases and J by 2 bases. Germline loops: CDR1 MNHNY, CDR2 SVGAGI (reference sequence).

The V gene is TRBV3-1, the J gene TRBJ1-6; D unclear. Germline V gene data show CDR1 as LGHDT and CDR2 as YNNKEL (reference sequence). CDR3 length: 15 amino acids. Trimming shortened V by 1 base and J by 5 bases, and 9 bases separated the two germline ends. CDR3 amino acids: CASSQGDRDNSPLHF. The CDR3, as DNA: TGTGCCAGCAGCCAAGGGGATCGGGATAATTCACCCCTCCACTTT.

This clonotype has just a few counts. This sequence joins TRBV28 and TRBJ1-2; D not certain. CDR3 length equals 13 residues. V gave up 6 bases and J gave up 8 bases, with 16 bases separating them. Germline V gene lookup returns CDR1 MDHEN and CDR2 SYDVKM. This chain's CDR3 is CASSFYGSLGYTF. Here the CDR3 DNA reads TGTGCCAGCAGCTTCTATGGGTCTTTGGGCTACACCTTC.

This clonotype showed up just a few times. The chain joins TRBV9 to TRBJ2-5; no clear D. Germline V lookup: CDR1 SGDLS, CDR2 YYNGEE. CDR3 length: 14 amino acids. V was shortened by 1 base and J by 0 bases, with 7 bases between the two germline ends. The CDR3 here is CASSVSTYQETQYF. Written as DNA, the CDR3 is TGTGCCAGCAGCGTATCTACGTACCAAGAGACCCAGTACTTC.